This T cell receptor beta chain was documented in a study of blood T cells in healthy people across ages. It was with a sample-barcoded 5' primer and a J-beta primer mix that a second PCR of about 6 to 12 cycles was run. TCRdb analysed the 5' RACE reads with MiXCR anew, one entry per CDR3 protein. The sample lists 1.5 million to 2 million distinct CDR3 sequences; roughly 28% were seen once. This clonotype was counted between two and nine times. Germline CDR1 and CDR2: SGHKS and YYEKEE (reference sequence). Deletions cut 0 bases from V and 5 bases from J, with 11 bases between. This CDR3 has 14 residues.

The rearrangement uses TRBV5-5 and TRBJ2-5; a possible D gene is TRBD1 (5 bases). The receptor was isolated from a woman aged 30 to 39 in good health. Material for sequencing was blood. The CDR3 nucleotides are TGTGCCAGCAGCTTGGGACAGTTCTATGAGACCCAGTACTTC. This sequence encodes CASSLGQFYETQYF.